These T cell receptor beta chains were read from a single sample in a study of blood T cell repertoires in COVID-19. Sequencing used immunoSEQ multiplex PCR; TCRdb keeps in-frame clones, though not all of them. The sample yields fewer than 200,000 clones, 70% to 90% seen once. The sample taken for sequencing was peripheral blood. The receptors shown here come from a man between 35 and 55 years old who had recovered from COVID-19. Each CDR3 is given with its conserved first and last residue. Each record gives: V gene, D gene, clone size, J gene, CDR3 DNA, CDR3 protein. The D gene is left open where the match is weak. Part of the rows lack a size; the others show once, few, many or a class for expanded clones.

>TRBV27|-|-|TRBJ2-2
TGTGCCAGCAGTTTACGGGTCGGGGACTCCCACACCGGGGAGCTGTTTTTT
CASSLRVGDSHTGELFF
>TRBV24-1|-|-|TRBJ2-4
TGTGCCACCAGTGATATCAGGGTGGGAAACATTCAGTACTTC
CATSDIRVGNIQYF
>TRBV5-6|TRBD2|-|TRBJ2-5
TGTGCCAGCAGTTCTAGCGGGGAAGTACGAGAGACCCAGTACTTC
CASSSSGEVRETQYF
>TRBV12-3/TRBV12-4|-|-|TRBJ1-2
TGTGCCAGCACCCTCGGGGTTGGCTACACCTTC
CASTLGVGYTF
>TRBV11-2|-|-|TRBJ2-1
TGTGCCACCTCGAAGGTAGCGGCGAGCTCCTACAATGAGCAGTTCTTC
CATSKVAASSYNEQFF
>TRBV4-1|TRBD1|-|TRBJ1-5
TGCGCCAGCAGCTTCCGACAGGGGGGGTATAGCAATCAGCCCCAGCATTTT
CASSFRQGGYSNQPQHF
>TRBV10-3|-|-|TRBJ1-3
TGTGCCTCCATACAGGGACTATCTGGAAACACCATATATTTT
CASIQGLSGNTIYF
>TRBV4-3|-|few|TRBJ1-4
TGCGCCAGCAGCCAGTATCCTGTTGCAACTAATGAAAAACTGTTTTTT
CASSQYPVATNEKLFF
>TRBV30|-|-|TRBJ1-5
TGTGCCTGGAGTGTAGCCCTGTCGCGCAATCAGCCCCAGCATTTT
CAWSVALSRNQPQHF
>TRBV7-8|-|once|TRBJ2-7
TGTGCCAGCAGCTCCCGTCAGGGGAGGGGATCCTACGAGCAGTACTTC
CASSSRQGRGSYEQYF
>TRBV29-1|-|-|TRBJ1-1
TGCAGCGTTGATACAGGGAACACTGAAGCTTTCTTT
CSVDTGNTEAFF
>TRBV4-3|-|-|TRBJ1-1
TGCGCCAGCAGCCCTGACAGTTTATCTTCTGCTTTCTTT
CASSPDSLSSAFF
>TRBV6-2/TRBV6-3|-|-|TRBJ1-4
TGTGCCAGCAGTTATCCCCCCCCCTACGAAACCGGGTCAGAACTGTTTTTT
CASSYPPPYETGSELFF
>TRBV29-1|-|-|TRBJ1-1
TGCAGCGTTGAAGATGGAAAGGGACACATTGAAGCTTTCTTT
CSVEDGKGHIEAFF
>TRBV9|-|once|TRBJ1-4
TGTGCCAGCAGTGAGGCAGCAGCAACTAATGAAAAACTGTTTTTT
CASSEAAATNEKLFF
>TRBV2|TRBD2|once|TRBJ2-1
TGTGCCAGCTGGGGACTAGCGGGGGGCCGGGCTGCCTACAATGAGCAGTTCTTC
CASWGLAGGRAAYNEQFF
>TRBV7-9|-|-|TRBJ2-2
TGTGCCAGCACGAGCTCCGGGGAGCTGTTTTTT
CASTSSGELFF
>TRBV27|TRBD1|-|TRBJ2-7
TGTGCCAGCAGTGCAGACAGGGCGCACTACGAGCAGTACTTC
CASSADRAHYEQYF
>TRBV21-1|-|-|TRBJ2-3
TGTGCCAGCAGCAAAGGGGACAGGGGTTTCAGCCTTTCTACGCAGTATTTT
CASSKGDRGFSLSTQYF
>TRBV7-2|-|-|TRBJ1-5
TGTGCCAGCAGCTCCTATAATCAGCCCCAGCATTTT
CASSSYNQPQHF
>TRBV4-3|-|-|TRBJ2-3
TGCGCCAGCAGCCAAGATGGGCAGCTTAGCACAGATACGCAGTATTTT
CASSQDGQLSTDTQYF
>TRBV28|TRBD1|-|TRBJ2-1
TGTGCCAGCAGTTTAAGGGCAGGGGGATACAATGAGCAGTTCTTC
CASSLRAGGYNEQFF
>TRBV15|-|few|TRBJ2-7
TGTGCCACCAGCAGAGATCGAGGACTAAAGGGGAGCGAGCAGTACTTC
CATSRDRGLKGSEQYF
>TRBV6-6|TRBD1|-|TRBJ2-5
TGTGCCAGCAGTTACCTTGGGACAGCCCAACCAGGGACCCAGTACTTC
CASSYLGTAQPGTQYF
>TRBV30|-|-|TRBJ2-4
TGTGCCTGGAGTAAGAGGGCCGCGAAAAACATTCAGTACTTC
CAWSKRAAKNIQYF
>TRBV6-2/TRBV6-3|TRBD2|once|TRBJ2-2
TGTGCCAGCAGTAAGATAGCGGGGGTAACCGGGGAGCTGTTTTTT
CASSKIAGVTGELFF
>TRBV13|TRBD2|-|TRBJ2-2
TGTGCCAGCAGCTGGACTAGCGGCAGCACCGGGGAGCTGTTTTTT
CASSWTSGSTGELFF
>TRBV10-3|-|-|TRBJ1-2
TGTGCCATCCGTTCTACAGGGAATGGCTACACCTTC
CAIRSTGNGYTF
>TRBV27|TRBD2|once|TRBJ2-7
TGTGCCAGCAGTCTCTCACTAGCGGGAGCCTACGAGCAGTACTTC
CASSLSLAGAYEQYF
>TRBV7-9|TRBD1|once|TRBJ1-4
TGTGCCAGCAGCTTACTCAGAACAGGGGTTGCTAATGAAAAACTGTTTTTT
CASSLLRTGVANEKLFF
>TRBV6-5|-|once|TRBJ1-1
TGTGCCAGCAGTTACCGGGACTACACTGAAGCTTTCTTT
CASSYRDYTEAFF
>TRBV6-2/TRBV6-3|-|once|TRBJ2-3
TGTGCCAGCAGCCAACCTAGCGTGAGGGGCACAGATACGCAGTATTTT
CASSQPSVRGTDTQYF